These 13 T cell receptor beta chains were all obtained from the same sample, sequenced in a study of shared clonotypes between healthy human individuals. Measured with immunoSEQ multiplex PCR; TCRdb has only the in-frame clones, and not every one. The sample yields about 2.3 million clones, roughly 92% seen once. Sequenced sample: naive CD4+ T cells from PBMCs. As for subset: CD45RA+ positively selected. All receptors come from a man between 18 and 35 years old in good health. Some clones in this sample may be carry-over from other donors' samples.

CDR3 region: CASNSRDLGTDTQYF. DNA of the CDR3: TGCGCCAGCAACTCTAGGGACCTTGGCACAGATACGCAGTATTTT. This rearrangement joins TRBV5-1 to TRBJ2-3; D assignment may be TRBD1 or TRBD2 (5 bases each). Trimming pared 6 bases from V and 1 base from J, leaving 15 bases between. CDR1 is SGHRS and CDR2 is YFSETQ in the germline V gene. The length of the CDR3 is 15 residues.

This clone was seen once. The chain is built from TRBV6-5 and TRBJ2-1; TRBD2 matches 12 bases. The CDR3 covers 14 residues. The J segment lost 6 bases and the V segment lost 6 bases, leaving 3 bases of the junction unmatched. CDR1 is MNHEY, CDR2 SVGAGI, per germline. CDR3 protein: CASRPSGRANEQFF. DNA of the CDR3: TGTGCCAGCAGGCCTAGCGGGAGGGCCAATGAGCAGTTCTTC.

V usage is TRBV27 and J usage is TRBJ2-7; D possibly corresponds to TRBD1 (6 bases). Germline assignment: CDR1 MNHEY and CDR2 SMNVEV (reference sequence). The length of the CDR3 is 14 residues. V lost 5 bases, J lost 5 bases, and 16 bases lay in between. The CDR3 loop reads CASSRRGLGDEQYF. CDR3 nucleotide sequence: TGTGCCAGCAGTCGCAGGGGTCTTGGCGACGAGCAGTACTTC.

The rearrangement links TRBV5-8 to TRBJ1-5; D is unclear. The CDR3 spans 17 residues. Trimming removed 4 bases at V and 0 bases at J, with 17 bases between. Germline CDR1 is SGHTS and CDR2 is YDEGEE. CDR3 DNA sequence: TGTGCCAGCAGCCTGACGGTTATGTCGATTAGCAATCAGCCCCAGCATTTT. Its protein product is CASSLTVMSISNQPQHF.

This chain uses TRBV28 with TRBJ1-2; D remains unclear. This CDR3 has 14 residues. CDR1 is MDHEN and CDR2 is SYDVKM in the germline V gene. V gave up 2 bases and J gave up 7 bases, with 14 bases separating them. CDR3: CASSLGQPRGGYTF. CDR3 coding DNA: TGTGCCAGCAGTTTAGGGCAGCCTCGGGGTGGCTACACCTTC.

The chain uses TRBV18 and TRBJ2-4, with 9 bases fitting TRBD1. This CDR3 spans 22 amino acids. Germline V CDR1 and CDR2: KGHSH, LQKENI. The J segment lost 8 bases and the V segment lost 0 bases, leaving 26 bases of the junction unmatched. DNA for the CDR3: TGTGCCAGCTCACCACCCCACCTGGACCCCTTATACCTACAGGGGGCGAGGGACATTCAGTACTTC. It yields the protein CASSPPHLDPLYLQGARDIQYF. The full variable domain, in which reference TRBV18 and TRBJ2-4 provide the parts outside the CDR3, is NAGVMQNPRHLVRRRGQEARLRCSPMKGHSHVYWYRQLPEEGLKFMVYLQKENIIDESGMPKERFSAEFPKEGPSILRIQQVVRGDSAAYFCASSPPHLDPLYLQGARDIQYFGAGTRLSVL.

The chain joins TRBV29-1 to TRBJ1-2; D ambiguous. The V gene lost 6 bases and the J gene lost 2 bases, with 19 bases spanning the gap. This CDR3 is 15 amino acids long. Germline CDR1 and CDR2: SQVTM and ANQGSEA. The CDR3 sequence: CSVGRFDTENYGYTF. The CDR3 nucleotides read TGCAGCGTAGGGCGGTTCGACACTGAAAACTATGGCTACACCTTC.

This sequence joins TRBV7-2 and TRBJ1-2, with 7 positions matching TRBD1. Unmatched junction bases numbered 7, after V lost 4 bases and J lost 2 bases. Per germline, CDR1 SGHTA and CDR2 FQGNSA. The CDR3 totals 15 residues. The CDR3 sequence is CASSSTRQGNYGYTF. The CDR3 DNA is TGTGCCAGCAGCTCAACCCGACAGGGAAACTATGGCTACACCTTC.

A note on this clone: Additional DNA sequences in this sample encode the identical CDR3. The genes are TRBV7-3 and TRBJ2-5; no definite D call. CDR3 length equals 13 residues. Looked up from germline, CDR1 is SGHTA and CDR2 is FQGTGA. The V and J ends lost 1 base and 1 base respectively, with 4 bases between them. The CDR3 loop reads CASSLNRQETQYF. For the CDR3, the DNA is TGTGCCAGCAGCTTAAACCGCCAAGAGACCCAGTACTTC.

The chain is built from TRBV25-1 and TRBJ2-3, with 8 bases fitting TRBD1. Germline V lookup: CDR1 MGHDK, CDR2 SYGVNS. With 1 base clipped from V and 2 bases from J, the junction kept 5 bases outside the gene matches. This CDR3 spans 16 amino acids. CDR3 sequence reads: CASSEWRTGFTDTQYF. The CDR3 coding sequence is TGTGCCAGCAGTGAATGGCGGACAGGGTTCACAGATACGCAGTATTTT.

This chain connects TRBV6-6 to TRBJ2-2; no firm D call. With 2 bases removed from V and 7 bases from J, the gap between germline ends came to 2 bases. Looked up from germline, CDR1 is MNHNY and CDR2 is SVGAGI (reference sequence). The CDR3 has 11 amino acids. The CDR3 region is CASSYVGELFF. CDR3 in DNA: TGTGCCAGCAGTTACGTCGGGGAGCTGTTTTTT.

The chain combines TRBV5-1 with TRBJ2-5; TRBD2 aligns across 13 bases. The CDR3 contains 17 residues. Unmatched junction bases numbered 11, after V lost 4 bases and J lost 5 bases. CDR1 SGHRS and CDR2 YFSETQ come from the germline V gene. The CDR3 is CASSPTSGRPPGETQYF. DNA of the CDR3: TGCGCCAGCAGCCCGACTAGCGGGAGGCCCCCAGGGGAGACCCAGTACTTC.

CDR3 loop: CASSPFGLPYEQYF. The DNA of the CDR3 is TGTGCCAGCAGCCCGTTCGGTCTGCCCTACGAGCAGTACTTC. The chain carries TRBV7-6 and TRBJ2-7; D is uncertain. Per germline, CDR1 SGHVS and CDR2 FNYEAQ. The germline V and J ends were trimmed by 5 bases and 2 bases, with 13 bases remaining between them. The CDR3 is made up of 14 amino acids.